These T cell receptor beta chains were read from a single sample in a study of OX40 agonist ivuxolimab in advanced cancers. The repertoire was sequenced with immunoSEQ multiplex PCR; TCRdb's copy has only in-frame clones and lacks some. The sample shows tens of thousands of clones, around 67% of them seen only once. The material was CD4+ or CD8+ T cells sorted from blood, obtained in a trial of the OX40 agonist ivuxolimab. All receptors derive from an adult with an advanced solid tumor such as melanoma, head and neck, liver or kidney cancer. Both conserved end residues are part of each CDR3. A D gene is named only where the DNA matches it firmly. Size is omitted from some rows. Given values are once, few, many or a class for expanded clones.

11 TRBJ2-1 few TRBD2 TRBV6-6 CASSYRGVQFF TGTGCCAGCAGTTACCGGGGGGTGCAGTTCTTC
11 TRBJ2-7 - - TRBV2 CASRMTYEQYF TGTGCCAGCAGGATGACCTACGAGCAGTACTTC
13 TRBJ2-3 - - TRBV7-7 CASSLVEVDTQYF TGTGCTAGCAGCTTAGTGGAGGTAGATACGCAGTATTTT
16 TRBJ2-1 few - TRBV6-8 CASSTLIASPNNEQFF TGTGCCAGCAGTACCCTGATAGCCAGCCCAAACAATGAGCAGTTCTTC
15 TRBJ2-7 - - TRBV7-2 CASSLALGRLYEQYF TGTGCCAGCAGCTTAGCTCTGGGACGGCTCTACGAGCAGTACTTC
13 TRBJ2-3 - - TRBV9 CASSPPFSDTQYF TGTGCCAGCAGCCCACCTTTTTCAGATACGCAGTATTTT
15 TRBJ2-4 - TRBD1 TRBV4-2 CASSPAKDRKNIQYF TGTGCCAGCAGCCCCGCAAAGGACAGGAAAAACATTCAGTACTTC
13 TRBJ2-2 - - TRBV6-5 CASSQQFTGELFF TGTGCCAGCAGTCAACAGTTCACCGGGGAGCTGTTTTTT
13 TRBJ1-2 - - TRBV14 CASSQAGLGGYTF TGTGCCAGCAGCCAAGCAGGGTTGGGTGGCTACACCTTC
21 TRBJ2-1 - - TRBV19 CASSIVGTGGATSGVGNEQFF TGTGCCAGTAGTATTGTCGGGACAGGGGGCGCGACTAGCGGGGTCGGGAATGAGCAGTTCTTC
15 TRBJ1-2 few - TRBV6-1 CASTPGAGRGYGYTF TGTGCCAGCACCCCGGGAGCCGGACGGGGCTATGGCTACACCTTC
16 TRBJ2-7 - - TRBV6-1 CASSEVGTPGSGEQYF TGTGCCAGCAGTGAAGTGGGGACCCCCGGTTCCGGGGAGCAGTACTTC
14 TRBJ1-1 - - TRBV7-6 CASKKQGLGTEAFF TGTGCCAGCAAAAAGCAGGGGTTAGGCACTGAAGCTTTCTTT
14 TRBJ2-7 - - TRBV4-1 CASSQDPSVSEQYF TGCGCCAGCAGCCAAGATCCCAGCGTTTCCGAGCAGTACTTC
15 TRBJ2-5 - - TRBV7-3 CASSLSGQFSETQYF TGTGCCAGCAGCTTAAGTGGACAGTTTTCGGAGACCCAGTACTTC
17 TRBJ2-5 medium-sized TRBD2 TRBV13 CASSLLAGDFLQETQYF TGTGCCAGCAGCTTACTCGCGGGGGACTTCCTACAAGAGACCCAGTACTTC
15 TRBJ2-5 - TRBD1 TRBV5-5 CATGFGQGAQETQYF TGTGCCACCGGTTTCGGACAGGGGGCCCAGGAGACCCAGTACTTC
16 TRBJ2-4 - - TRBV2 CASRAPGSLAKNIQYF TGTGCCAGCAGGGCCCCGGGGTCTCTAGCCAAAAACATTCAGTACTTC
13 TRBJ2-7 few TRBD1 TRBV29-1 CSVPRQGTYEQYF TGCAGCGTGCCCAGACAGGGAACCTACGAGCAGTACTTC
16 TRBJ2-1 - - TRBV5-1 CASSLEPQSSYNEQFF TGCGCCAGCAGCTTGGAACCTCAGAGCTCCTACAATGAGCAGTTCTTC
13 TRBJ1-5 - - TRBV6-1 CASSPTGNQPQHF TGTGCCAGCAGCCCAACAGGCAATCAGCCCCAGCATTTT
18 TRBJ2-1 few TRBD1 TRBV4-1 CASSQRGVGGQGDNEQFF TGCGCCAGCAGCCAAAGGGGGGTAGGGGGACAGGGTGACAATGAGCAGTTCTTC
15 TRBJ2-3 - - TRBV9 CASSVELQGTDTQYF TGTGCCAGCAGCGTAGAGTTGCAGGGGACAGATACGCAGTATTTT
12 TRBJ2-2 few TRBD2 TRBV30 CAWRGGSGELFF TGTGCCTGGAGGGGGGGGTCCGGGGAGCTGTTTTTT
12 TRBJ2-2 medium-sized - TRBV30 CAWSPLSGELFF TGTGCCTGGAGCCCTCTATCCGGGGAGCTGTTTTTT
13 TRBJ1-2 few - TRBV6-4 CASSDSKRNGYTF TGTGCCAGCAGTGACTCGAAGCGAAATGGCTACACCTTC
15 TRBJ2-5 once TRBD2 TRBV7-9 CASSLLAGGRETQYF TGTGCCAGCAGCTTACTAGCGGGAGGTAGGGAGACCCAGTACTTC
15 TRBJ2-7 - TRBD1 TRBV6-4 CASRRRDRGTYEQYF TGTGCGTCAAGACGTCGGGACAGGGGTACCTACGAGCAGTACTTC
13 TRBJ2-7 - TRBD2 TRBV9 CASSFPGGSEQYF TGTGCCAGCAGCTTCCCGGGGGGATCCGAGCAGTACTTC
14 TRBJ2-7 - - TRBV9 CASSEDTGSYEQYF TGTGCCAGCAGCGAAGACACCGGCTCCTACGAGCAGTACTTC
14 TRBJ2-1 - TRBD1 TRBV6-1 CASSEEDRGLVQFF TGTGCCAGCAGTGAAGAGGACAGGGGGCTGGTGCAGTTCTTC
15 TRBJ2-7 few TRBD1 TRBV6-5 CASSYSTGDPYEQYF TGTGCCAGCAGTTACTCGACAGGGGATCCCTACGAGCAGTACTTC
18 TRBJ1-6 - - TRBV4-1 CASSQDGGGNLYNSPLHF TGCGCCAGCAGCCAAGACGGCGGGGGCAACTTATATAATTCACCCCTCCACTTT
12 TRBJ1-5 - - TRBV7-9 CASSIDKQPQHF TGTGCCAGCAGCATCGACAAGCAGCCCCAGCATTTT
19 TRBJ2-2 - TRBD2 TRBV7-2 CASSTGGTSGGGGTGELFF TGTGCCAGCAGCACCGGCGGGACTAGCGGGGGTGGGGGCACCGGGGAGCTGTTTTTT
14 TRBJ1-5 few - TRBV5-6 CASSVGTINQPQHF TGTGCCAGCAGCGTCGGTACGATCAATCAGCCCCAGCATTTT
15 TRBJ2-3 - TRBD2 TRBV7-8 CASSWTSGRTDTQYF TGTGCCAGCAGCTGGACTAGCGGCCGCACAGATACGCAGTATTTT
13 TRBJ2-7 - - TRBV7-9 CASSLDKSYEQYF TGTGCCAGCAGCTTAGATAAGAGCTACGAGCAGTACTTC
17 TRBJ2-3 few TRBD2 TRBV9 CASSPWTSGGVQDTQYF TGTGCCAGCAGCCCTTGGACTAGCGGGGGGGTACAAGATACGCAGTATTTT
13 TRBJ1-2 - - TRBV7-6 CASSPGRNYGYTF TGTGCCAGCAGCCCCGGACGGAACTATGGCTACACCTTC